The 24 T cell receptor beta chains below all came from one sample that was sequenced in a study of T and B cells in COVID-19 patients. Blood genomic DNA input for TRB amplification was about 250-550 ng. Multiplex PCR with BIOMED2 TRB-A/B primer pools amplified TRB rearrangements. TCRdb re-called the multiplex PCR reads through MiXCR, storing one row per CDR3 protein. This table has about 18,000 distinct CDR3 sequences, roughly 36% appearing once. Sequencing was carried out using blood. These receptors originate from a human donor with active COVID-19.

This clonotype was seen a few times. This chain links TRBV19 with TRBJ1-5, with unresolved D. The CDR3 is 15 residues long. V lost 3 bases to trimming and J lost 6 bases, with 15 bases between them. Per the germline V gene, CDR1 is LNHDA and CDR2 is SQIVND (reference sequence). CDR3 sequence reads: CASSIEGLDLQPQHF. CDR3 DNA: TGTGCCAGTAGTATCGAGGGTCTTGACCTTCAGCCCCAGCATTTT.

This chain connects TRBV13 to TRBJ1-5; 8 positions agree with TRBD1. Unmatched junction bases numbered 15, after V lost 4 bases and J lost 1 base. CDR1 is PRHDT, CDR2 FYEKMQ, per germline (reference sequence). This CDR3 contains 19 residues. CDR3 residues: CASSSSGMPGQASNQPQHF. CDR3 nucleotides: TGTGCCAGCAGCTCGTCTGGAATGCCGGGACAGGCGAGCAATCAGCCCCAGCATTTT.

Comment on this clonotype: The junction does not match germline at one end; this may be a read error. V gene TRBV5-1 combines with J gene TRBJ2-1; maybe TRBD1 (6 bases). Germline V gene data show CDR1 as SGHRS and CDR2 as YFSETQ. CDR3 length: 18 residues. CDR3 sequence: CASSLIPRQASSYNEQFF. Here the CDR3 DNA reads TGTGCCAGCAGCCTCATCCCACGACAGGCTAGCTCCTACAATGAGCAGTTCTTC.

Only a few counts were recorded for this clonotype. The DNA of the CDR3 is TGTGCCAGCAGTTTAGAACAGTATAGCAATCAGCCCCAGCATTTT. Encoded protein: CASSLEQYSNQPQHF. The chain joins TRBV12-3 or TRBV12-4 to TRBJ1-5; no clear D. CDR3 length: 15 amino acids. Deletions cut 1 base from V and 0 bases from J, with 7 bases between.

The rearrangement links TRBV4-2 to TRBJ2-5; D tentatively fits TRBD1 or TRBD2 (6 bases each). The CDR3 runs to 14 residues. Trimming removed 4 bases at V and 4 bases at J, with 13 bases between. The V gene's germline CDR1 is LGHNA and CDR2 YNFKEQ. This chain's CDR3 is CASSPEGGLETQYF. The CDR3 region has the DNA TGTGCCAGCAGCCCAGAAGGGGGGTTAGAGACCCAGTACTTC.

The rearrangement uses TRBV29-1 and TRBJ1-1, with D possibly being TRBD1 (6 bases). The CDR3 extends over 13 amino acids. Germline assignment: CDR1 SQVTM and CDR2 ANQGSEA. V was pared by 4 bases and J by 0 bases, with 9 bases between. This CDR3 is CSVGTDMNTEAFF. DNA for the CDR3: TGCAGCGTTGGGACAGATATGAACACTGAAGCTTTCTTT.

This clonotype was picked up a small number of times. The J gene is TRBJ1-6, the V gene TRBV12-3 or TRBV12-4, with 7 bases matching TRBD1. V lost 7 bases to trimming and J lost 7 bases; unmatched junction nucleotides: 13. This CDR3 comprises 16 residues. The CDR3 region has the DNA TGTGCCAGCATTAAAGGGGGCAGATACCCCAATTCACCCCTCCACTTT. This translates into CASIKGGRYPNSPLHF.

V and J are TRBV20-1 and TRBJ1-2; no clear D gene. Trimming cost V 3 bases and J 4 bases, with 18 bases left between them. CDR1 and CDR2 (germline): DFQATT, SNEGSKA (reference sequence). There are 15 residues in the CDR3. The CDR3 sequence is CSARGENPSFYGYTF. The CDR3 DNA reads TGCAGTGCTAGGGGAGAGAACCCTTCATTCTATGGCTACACCTTC.

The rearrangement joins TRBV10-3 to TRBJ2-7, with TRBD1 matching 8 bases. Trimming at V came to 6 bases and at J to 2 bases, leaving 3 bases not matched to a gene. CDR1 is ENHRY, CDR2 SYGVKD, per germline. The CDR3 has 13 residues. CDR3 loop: CAIRGDRPYEQYV. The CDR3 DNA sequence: TGTGCCATCAGGGGGGACAGGCCCTACGAGCAGTACGTC.

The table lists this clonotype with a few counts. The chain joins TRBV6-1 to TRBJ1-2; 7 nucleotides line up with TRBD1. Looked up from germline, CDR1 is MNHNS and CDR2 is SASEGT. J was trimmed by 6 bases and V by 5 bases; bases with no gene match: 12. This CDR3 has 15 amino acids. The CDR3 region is CASSLRQGGLNGYTF. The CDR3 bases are TGTGCCAGCAGTCTTCGACAGGGAGGCCTAAATGGCTACACCTTC.

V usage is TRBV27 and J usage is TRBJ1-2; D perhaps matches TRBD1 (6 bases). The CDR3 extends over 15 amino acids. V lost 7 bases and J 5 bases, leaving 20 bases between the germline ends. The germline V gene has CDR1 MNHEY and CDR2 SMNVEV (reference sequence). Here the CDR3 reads CASIGRNRVGYGYTF. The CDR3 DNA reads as TGTGCCAGCATTGGACGGAACAGGGTAGGGTATGGCTACACCTTC.

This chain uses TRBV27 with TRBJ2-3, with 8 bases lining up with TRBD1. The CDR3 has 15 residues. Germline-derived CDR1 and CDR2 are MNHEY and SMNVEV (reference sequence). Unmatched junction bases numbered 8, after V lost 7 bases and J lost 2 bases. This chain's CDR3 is CASKSGQDPTDTQYF. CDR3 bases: TGTGCCAGCAAGTCGGGACAGGACCCCACAGATACGCAGTATTTT.

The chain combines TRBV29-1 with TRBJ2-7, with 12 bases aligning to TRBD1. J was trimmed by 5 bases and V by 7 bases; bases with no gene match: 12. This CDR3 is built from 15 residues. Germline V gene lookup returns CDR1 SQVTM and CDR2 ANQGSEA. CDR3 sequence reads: CSAGGPGQGADEQYV. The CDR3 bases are TGCAGCGCTGGGGGCCCGGGACAGGGGGCGGACGAGCAGTACGTC.

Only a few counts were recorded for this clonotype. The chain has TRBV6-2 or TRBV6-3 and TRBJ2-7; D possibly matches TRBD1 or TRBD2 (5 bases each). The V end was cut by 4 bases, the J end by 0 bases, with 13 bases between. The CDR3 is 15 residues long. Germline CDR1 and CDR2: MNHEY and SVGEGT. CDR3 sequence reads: CASSSPRDGSYEQYF. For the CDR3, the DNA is TGTGCCAGCAGTTCACCAAGGGACGGCTCCTACGAGCAGTACTTC.

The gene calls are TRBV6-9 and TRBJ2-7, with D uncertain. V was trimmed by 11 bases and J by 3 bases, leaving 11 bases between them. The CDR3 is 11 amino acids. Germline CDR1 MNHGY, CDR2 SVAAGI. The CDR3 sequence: CARRYYYEQYV. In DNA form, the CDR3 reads TGTGCCCGGAGATACTACTACGAGCAGTACGTC.

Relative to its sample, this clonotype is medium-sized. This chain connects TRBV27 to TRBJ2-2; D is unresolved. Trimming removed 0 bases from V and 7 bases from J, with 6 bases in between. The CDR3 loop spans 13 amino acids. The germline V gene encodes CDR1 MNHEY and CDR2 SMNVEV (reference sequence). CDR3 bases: TGTGCCAGCAGTTTATCGGGGTTCGGGGAGCTGTTTTTT. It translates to CASSLSGFGELFF.

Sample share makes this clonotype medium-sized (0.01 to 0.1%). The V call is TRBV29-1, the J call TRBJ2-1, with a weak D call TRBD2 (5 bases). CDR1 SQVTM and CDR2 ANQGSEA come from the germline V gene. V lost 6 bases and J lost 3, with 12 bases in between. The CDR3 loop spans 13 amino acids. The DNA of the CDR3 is TGCAGCGTGGACTTGGCCCGCTACAATGAGCAGTTCTTC. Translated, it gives CSVDLARYNEQFF.

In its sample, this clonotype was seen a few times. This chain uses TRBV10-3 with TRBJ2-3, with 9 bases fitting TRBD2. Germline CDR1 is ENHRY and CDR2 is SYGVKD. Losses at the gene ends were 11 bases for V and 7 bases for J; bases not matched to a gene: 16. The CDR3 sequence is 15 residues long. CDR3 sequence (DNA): TGTGCCTTGGCCAACGACGCGGGGGGGCGGAATACGCAGTATTTT. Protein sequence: CALANDAGGRNTQYF.

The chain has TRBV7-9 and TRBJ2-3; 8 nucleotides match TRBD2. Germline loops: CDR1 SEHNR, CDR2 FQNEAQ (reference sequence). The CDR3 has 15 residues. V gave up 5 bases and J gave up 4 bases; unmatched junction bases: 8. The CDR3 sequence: CASSPTGTSADTQYF. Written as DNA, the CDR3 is TGTGCCAGCAGCCCAACCGGGACTAGTGCAGATACGCAGTATTTT.

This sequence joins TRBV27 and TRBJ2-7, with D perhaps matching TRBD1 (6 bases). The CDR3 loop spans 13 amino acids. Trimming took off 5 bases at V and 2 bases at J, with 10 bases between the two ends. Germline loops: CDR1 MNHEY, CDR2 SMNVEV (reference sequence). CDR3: CASSMDSAYEQYV. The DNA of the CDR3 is TGTGCCAGCAGTATGGACAGCGCCTACGAGCAGTACGTC.

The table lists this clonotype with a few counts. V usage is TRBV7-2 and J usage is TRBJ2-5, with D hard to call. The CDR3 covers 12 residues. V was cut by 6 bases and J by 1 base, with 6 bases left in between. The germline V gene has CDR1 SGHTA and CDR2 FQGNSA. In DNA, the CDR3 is TGTGCCAGCAGTATGGTCCAAGAGACCCAGTACTTC. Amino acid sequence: CASSMVQETQYF.

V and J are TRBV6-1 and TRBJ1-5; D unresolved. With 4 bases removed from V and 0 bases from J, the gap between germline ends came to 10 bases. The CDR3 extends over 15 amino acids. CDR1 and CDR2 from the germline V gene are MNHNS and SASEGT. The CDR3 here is CASSAISFSNQPQHF. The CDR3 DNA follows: TGTGCCAGCAGTGCAATCAGTTTTAGCAATCAGCCCCAGCATTTT.

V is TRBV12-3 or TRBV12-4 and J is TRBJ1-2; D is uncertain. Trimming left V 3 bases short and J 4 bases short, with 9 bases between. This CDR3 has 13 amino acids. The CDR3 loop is CASSFRVGYGYTF. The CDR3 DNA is TGTGCCAGCAGTTTTAGGGTGGGCTATGGCTACACCTTC.

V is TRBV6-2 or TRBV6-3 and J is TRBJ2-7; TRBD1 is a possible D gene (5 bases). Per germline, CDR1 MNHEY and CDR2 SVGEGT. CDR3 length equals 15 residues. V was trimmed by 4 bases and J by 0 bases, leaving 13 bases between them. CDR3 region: CASSSDSKSSYEQYV. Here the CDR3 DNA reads TGTGCCAGCAGTTCTGACAGCAAGAGCTCCTACGAGCAGTACGTC.